These T cell receptor beta chains were read from a single sample in a study of OX40 agonist ivuxolimab in advanced cancers. Measured with immunoSEQ multiplex PCR; TCRdb has only the in-frame clones, and not every one. Of roughly 49,000 clones in the sample, around 80% were seen once. Material: CD4+ or CD8+ T cells sorted from blood, obtained in a trial of the OX40 agonist ivuxolimab. These receptors were collected from an adult with an advanced solid tumor such as melanoma, head and neck, liver or kidney cancer. Both conserved end residues are part of each CDR3. The order of the fields is J gene, D gene, V gene, clone size, CDR3 protein, CDR3 DNA. The D gene is left open where the match is weak. Only some rows state a clone size, as once, few, many or a class for expanded clones.

TRBJ1-4,TRBD1,TRBV7-2,once,CASSLATGDEKLFF,TGTGCCAGCAGCTTAGCAACAGGGGATGAAAAACTGTTTTTT
TRBJ2-7,.,TRBV7-2,.,CASSLVQGIYEQYF,TGTGCCAGCAGCTTGGTCCAGGGAATCTACGAGCAGTACTTC
TRBJ1-2,TRBD1,TRBV28,.,CASTAGGDGYTF,TGTGCCAGCACCGCAGGGGGTGACGGCTACACCTTC
TRBJ1-2,.,TRBV6-4,.,CASSERSPPRGYTF,TGTGCCAGCAGTGAGCGAAGTCCCCCGAGGGGCTACACCTTC
TRBJ2-7,TRBD1,TRBV28,.,CASSLVGRGQEQYF,TGTGCCAGCAGTTTAGTCGGCAGGGGGCAAGAGCAGTACTTC
TRBJ1-5,.,TRBV7-6,.,CASSLDPGRMQPQHF,TGTGCCAGCAGCTTAGATCCGGGACGGATGCAGCCCCAGCATTTT
TRBJ2-3,.,TRBV19,.,CASTLSTGQSTDTQYF,TGTGCCAGTACCCTTTCGACAGGTCAAAGCACAGATACGCAGTATTTT
TRBJ1-1,.,TRBV5-1,.,CASSWGSGGTEAFF,TGCGCCAGCAGCTGGGGGTCGGGGGGCACTGAAGCTTTCTTT
TRBJ1-2,TRBD1,TRBV28,.,CASSLYGQGSGYTF,TGTGCCAGCAGTTTATACGGACAGGGAAGTGGCTACACCTTC
TRBJ1-6,TRBD1,TRBV7-2,.,CASSGTASVNSPLHF,TGTGCCAGCAGCGGGACAGCCTCCGTTAATTCACCCCTCCACTTT
TRBJ1-3,.,TRBV2,.,CASSEQFGSRNTIYF,TGTGCCAGCAGTGAACAGTTTGGCTCACGAAACACCATATATTTT